What follows are 15 T cell receptor beta chains derived from one specimen sequenced in a study of spatial heterogeneity in lung cancer. Each CDR3 protein is one row after TCRdb ran MiXCR on the 5' RACE reads. The sample comprises around 2,500 distinct CDR3 sequences, roughly 13% of which are singletons, and roughly 20% rests with the top ten. Noted time point: sample taken at primary tumor resection. Sequenced material: normal lung tissue next to the tumor, taken at surgery. All receptors come from a female donor with early-stage non-small cell lung cancer.

The rearrangement joins TRBV5-1 to TRBJ2-5, with a possible D match to TRBD1 (5 bases). V dropped 2 bases and J dropped 5 bases, with 16 bases sitting between them. Germline lookup yields CDR1 SGHRS and CDR2 YFSETQ. The CDR3 length is 15 residues. CDR3 sequence: CASSFGQPLRETQYF. The CDR3 bases are TGCGCCAGCAGCTTCGGACAACCCCTCCGGGAGACCCAGTACTTC.

This clonotype was seen repeatedly, ten times or more. This chain uses TRBV3-1 with TRBJ2-3; 10 bases agree with TRBD2. The CDR3 length is 14 residues. With V trimmed by 7 bases and J by 6 bases, 7 bases remained unmatched. The germline V gene encodes CDR1 LGHDT and CDR2 YNNKEL (reference sequence). The CDR3: CASIPSGGPDTQYF. CDR3 nucleotide sequence: TGTGCCAGCATCCCTAGCGGGGGCCCCGATACGCAGTATTTT.

This clonotype is deemed medium-sized. The rearrangement links TRBV19 to TRBJ1-2; D gene ambiguous. Deletions cut 7 bases from V and 3 bases from J, with 15 bases between. From germline, CDR1 is LNHDA and CDR2 SQIVND (reference sequence). This CDR3 comprises 14 residues. The CDR3 nucleotides read TGTGCCAGTAAGGTTCCGGGGAGAGACTATGGCTACACCTTC. It is translated as CASKVPGRDYGYTF.

By its share, this clonotype is medium-sized. This chain joins TRBV30 and TRBJ2-3; 8 bases map to TRBD2. CDR3 length equals 15 residues. Germline V CDR1 and CDR2: GTSNPN, SVGIG (reference sequence). With V trimmed by 7 bases and J by 2 bases, 11 bases remained unmatched. The CDR3 sequence is CASGGGEWNTDTQYF. The CDR3 coding sequence is TGTGCCTCCGGGGGGGGTGAGTGGAACACAGATACGCAGTATTTT.

This clonotype occurred many times. The rearrangement joins TRBV7-6 to TRBJ2-7; D gene unclear. In germline, CDR1 is SGHVS, CDR2 FNYEAQ. V was trimmed by 5 bases and J by 3 bases, leaving 11 bases between them. The CDR3 length is 13 residues. For the CDR3, the DNA is TGTGCCAGCAGCCCTGGGCCGAACTACGAGCAGTACTTC. Translating gives CASSPGPNYEQYF.

This clonotype is labeled medium-sized. The chain uses TRBV7-2 and TRBJ1-4; no clear D gene. This CDR3 spans 12 amino acids. Germline V gives CDR1 SGHTA, CDR2 FQGNSA. V lost 3 bases to trimming and J lost 8 bases, with 7 bases between them. CDR3 in amino acids: CASSFSNEKLFF. CDR3 sequence (DNA): TGTGCCAGCAGCTTTTCAAACGAAAAACTGTTTTTT. The full variable domain, in which reference TRBV7-2 and TRBJ1-4 provide the parts outside the CDR3, is GAGVSQSPSNKVTEKGKDVELRCDPISGHTALYWYRQSLGQGLEFLIYFQGNSAPDKSGLPSDRFSAERTGGSVSTLTIQRTQQEDSAVYLCASSFSNEKLFFGSGTQLSVL.

This clonotype is judged medium-sized (0.01 to 0.1%). A read error may produce the germline difference seen at one junction end. V and J are TRBV3-1 and TRBJ1-2; 8 bases match TRBD1. The length of the CDR3 is 14 residues. Germline CDR1 reads LGHDT; CDR2 reads YNNKEL (reference sequence). CDR3 nucleotides: TGTGCCAGCAGACAAGGAGCAGGGGGCATAAGCTACACCTTC. It translates to CASRQGAGGISYTF.

Within the sample, this clonotype is medium-sized. The V gene is TRBV2, the J gene TRBJ1-4, with a weak D call TRBD1 (6 bases). V shed 5 bases and J shed 0 bases, with 16 bases lying between them. CDR3 length: 17 residues. Germline-derived CDR1 and CDR2 are SNHLY and FYNNEI. The CDR3 is CASSHPDSIATNEKLFF. CDR3 DNA sequence: TGTGCCAGCAGTCATCCGGACAGCATTGCAACTAATGAAAAACTGTTTTTT.

The chain combines TRBV28 with TRBJ2-7; 8 nucleotides align to TRBD1. The CDR3 loop spans 16 amino acids. Per the germline V gene, CDR1 is MDHEN and CDR2 is SYDVKM. Trimming cost V 2 bases and J 0 bases; bases outside gene matches: 6. In DNA form, the CDR3 reads TGTGCCAGCAGTTTAGGGACAGGAACGCACTCCTACGAGCAGTACTTC. Translation: CASSLGTGTHSYEQYF.

In its sample, this clonotype is large. The V and J genes are TRBV28 and TRBJ1-5, with D hard to call. Germline V gives CDR1 MDHEN, CDR2 SYDVKM. The length of the CDR3 is 14 residues. Trimming removed 5 bases at V and 1 base at J, with 9 bases between. CDR3: CASSKDGSNQPQHF. The CDR3 DNA reads TGTGCCAGCAGTAAGGACGGGAGCAATCAGCCCCAGCATTTT.

This clonotype is categorized as medium-sized. The rearrangement uses TRBV5-1 and TRBJ1-1; the D gene is possibly TRBD1 (5 bases). There are 13 residues in the CDR3. CDR1 is SGHRS and CDR2 is YFSETQ in the germline V gene. V lost 4 bases and J lost 1, with 8 bases in between. DNA for the CDR3: TGCGCCAGCAGCGTGACAGCGAACACTGAAGCTTTCTTT. Translating it yields CASSVTANTEAFF.

Within the sample, this clonotype is medium-sized. The J gene is TRBJ2-3, the V gene TRBV18, with unresolved D. CDR3 length: 14 amino acids. Between the trimmed V and J ends, which lost 0 bases and 1 base, there was a span of 5 bases. Germline CDR1 reads KGHSH; CDR2 reads LQKENI. CDR3 bases: TGTGCCAGCTCACCACCTGGGCGCACAGATACGCAGTATTTT. Translated, it gives CASSPPGRTDTQYF.

This clonotype was seen only a few times. This chain connects TRBV5-1 to TRBJ2-7; D possibly corresponds to TRBD2 (5 bases). The CDR3 runs to 17 residues. Germline CDR1 is SGHRS and CDR2 is YFSETQ. With 1 base removed from V and 0 bases from J, the gap between germline ends came to 17 bases. The CDR3 reads CASSLSRGLRDSYEQYF. CDR3 nucleotide sequence: TGCGCCAGCAGCTTGTCCCGGGGTTTGCGAGACTCCTACGAGCAGTACTTC. The full variable domain, with the rest looked up from reference TRBV5-1 and TRBJ2-7, is KAGVTQTPRYLIKTRGQQVTLSCSPISGHRSVSWYQQTPGQGLQFLFEYFSETQRNKGNFPGRFSGRQFSNSRSEMNVSTLELGDSALYLCASSLSRGLRDSYEQYFGPGTRLTVT.

The table lists this clonotype with a few counts. This chain links TRBV23-1 with TRBJ2-3, with 8 nucleotides matching TRBD2. TRBV23-1 is designated an ORF whose function remains uncertain. Trimming cost V 4 bases and J 4 bases; bases outside gene matches: 13. The CDR3 covers 17 residues. CDR3 sequence (DNA): TGCGCCAGCAGTCTTATCCCCGAAGCGGGAGTTGCAGATACGCAGTATTTT. This gives the protein CASSLIPEAGVADTQYF.

This clonotype rates as medium-sized. This sequence joins TRBV19 and TRBJ2-7; D may correspond to TRBD1 or TRBD2 (6 bases each). From germline, CDR1 is LNHDA and CDR2 SQIVND (reference sequence). The CDR3 extends over 15 amino acids. V lost 7 bases and J 1 base, leaving 17 bases between the germline ends. CDR3 protein: CASKSNRGPSYEQYF. The CDR3 DNA reads TGTGCCAGTAAATCCAATCGGGGGCCTTCCTACGAGCAGTACTTC.